The clone carrying this T cell receptor (beta chain) occurred a few times. This CDR3 has 15 amino acids. Looked up from germline, CDR1 is SEHNR and CDR2 is FQNEAQ (reference sequence). The V end was cut by 6 bases, the J end by 2 bases, with 15 bases between. The data belong to a study of response to subunit inactivated influenza vaccine. A single record per CDR3 protein comes from TCRdb applying MiXCR to the RT-PCR reads. The sample includes more than 550,000 distinct CDR3 sequences, about 10% of them seen just once. The data were also submitted as part of a second study, on T cells expressing NK-cell markers. As that report states: 5'RACE template switching with UMIs generated TCR beta cDNA. Serological testing identified most of the eight sequenced donors as HCMV-seropositive and one as seronegative. Alpha-beta TCR T cells were the sole sorting target in several experiments, owing to an anti-gamma-delta TCR antibody. The CD3+CD56-NKG2C+ fraction was also led by these clonotypes in several donors.

The V gene is TRBV7-9, the J gene TRBJ2-3; perhaps TRBD1 as D (6 bases). The receptor comes from a man aged 45-65 years who received an inactivated influenza vaccine. The sample consisted of PBMCs from blood, taken on the day of vaccination. CDR3 coding DNA: TGTGCCAGCAGGACCGACAGGTTAAACACAGATACGCAGTATTTT. Its translation: CASRTDRLNTDTQYF.